The rows below give T cell receptor beta chains drawn from one sample of a study of T cell changes during pregnancy in multiple sclerosis. The protocol was immunoSEQ multiplex PCR, while the TCRdb copy is restricted to in-frame clones and leaves out a portion. The sample lists about 87,000 clones; just under 95% were seen once. Material: peripheral blood, obtained in the third trimester of pregnancy. Receptors originate from a female donor in good health, enrolled as a control in a pregnancy study. CDR3s leave out the opening cysteine and the closing phenylalanine or tryptophan.

v_call	cdr3_aa
TRBV7-7	ASSLREDTEAF
TRBV28	ASSSVGSGRYETQY
TRBV6-1	ASSERQGGRGELF
TRBV5-5	ASSLVHSNQPQH
TRBV28	ASSFGLAGVYEQY
TRBV4-2	ASSQSYSYEQY
TRBV6-1	ASSDLGQLYGYT
TRBV28	ASSPRQGTEAF
TRBV7-6	ASSLETGFEETQY
TRBV21-1	ASSLSGTGHYEQY
TRBV28	ASRLRFAKNIQY
TRBV28	ASSSMSGGYYEQY
TRBV19	ASSNSLNIQY
TRBV5-1	ASSQGISGANVLT
TRBV6-4	ASSEVAGKGPDTQY
TRBV11-2	ASSVRQGVGGLF